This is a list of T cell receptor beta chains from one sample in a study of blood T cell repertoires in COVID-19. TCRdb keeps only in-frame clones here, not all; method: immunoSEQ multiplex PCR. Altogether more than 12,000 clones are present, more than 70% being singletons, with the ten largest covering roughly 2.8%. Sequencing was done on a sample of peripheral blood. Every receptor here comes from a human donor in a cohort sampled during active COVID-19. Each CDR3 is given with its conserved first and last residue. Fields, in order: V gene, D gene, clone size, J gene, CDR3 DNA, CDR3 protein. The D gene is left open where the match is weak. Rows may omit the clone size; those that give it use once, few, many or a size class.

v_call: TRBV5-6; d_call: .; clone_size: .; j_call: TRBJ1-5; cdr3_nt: TGTGCCAGCAGCTTTGGGGACACAAATCAGCCCCAGCATTTT; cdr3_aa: CASSFGDTNQPQHF
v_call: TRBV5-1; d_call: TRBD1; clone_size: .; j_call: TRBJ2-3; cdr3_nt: TGCGCCAGCAGCCCACTGACAGGGGACACAGATACGCAGTATTTT; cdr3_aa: CASSPLTGDTDTQYF
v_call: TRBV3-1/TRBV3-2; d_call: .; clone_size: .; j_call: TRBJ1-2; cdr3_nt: TGTGCCAGCAGCCAAGGACAGAACTATGGCTACACCTTC; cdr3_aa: CASSQGQNYGYTF
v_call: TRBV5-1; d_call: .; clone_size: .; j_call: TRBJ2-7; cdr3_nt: TGCGCCAGCAGCTCTTCCTCGCCGGTTGTGGAGCAGTACTTC; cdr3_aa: CASSSSSPVVEQYF
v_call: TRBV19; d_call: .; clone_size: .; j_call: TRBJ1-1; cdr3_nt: TGTGCCAGCAGACATCAGACTGAAGCTTTCTTT; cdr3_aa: CASRHQTEAFF
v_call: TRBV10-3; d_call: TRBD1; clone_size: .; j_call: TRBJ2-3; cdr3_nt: TGTGCCATCAGTGGACAGGGGGCAGATACGCAGTATTTT; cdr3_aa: CAISGQGADTQYF
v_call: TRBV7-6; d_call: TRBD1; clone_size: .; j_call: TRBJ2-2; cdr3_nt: TGTGCCAGCAGCTTGGCGACAGGGTACACCGGGGAGCTGTTTTTT; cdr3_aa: CASSLATGYTGELFF
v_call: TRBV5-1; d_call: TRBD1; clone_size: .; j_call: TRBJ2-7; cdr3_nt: TGCGCCAGCAGCTTTGGTAGGCAGGGGGAAGGTGAGCAGTACTTC; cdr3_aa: CASSFGRQGEGEQYF
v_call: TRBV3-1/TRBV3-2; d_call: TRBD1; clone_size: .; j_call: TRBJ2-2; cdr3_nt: TGTGCCAGCAGCCAACTATCCCGGACAGGGGTGGCCGGGGAGCTGTTTTTT; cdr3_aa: CASSQLSRTGVAGELFF
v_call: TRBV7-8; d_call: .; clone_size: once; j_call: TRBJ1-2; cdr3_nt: TGTGCCAGCAGCCCCACCGCCGGGTCAATTTATGGCTACACCTTC; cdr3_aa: CASSPTAGSIYGYTF
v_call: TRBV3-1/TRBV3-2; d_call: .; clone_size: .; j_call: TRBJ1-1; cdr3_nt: TGTGCCAGCAGCCAAGTAGTACCCAGGGGAACTGAAGCTTTCTTT; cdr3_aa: CASSQVVPRGTEAFF
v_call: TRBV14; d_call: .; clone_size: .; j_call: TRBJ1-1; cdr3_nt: TGTGCCAGCAGCCAAGATAGTCGGGGTGTGGCATTTGTAGCTTTCTTT; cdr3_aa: CASSQDSRGVAFVAFF
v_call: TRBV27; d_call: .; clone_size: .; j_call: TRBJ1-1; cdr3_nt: TGTGCCAGCAGTCCAATGGTGGGGCTGGGTGGCGAAGCTTTCTTT; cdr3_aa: CASSPMVGLGGEAFF
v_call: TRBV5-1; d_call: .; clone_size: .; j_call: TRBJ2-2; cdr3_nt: TGCGCCAGCAGCCTAAACGCGGGTCCCGGGGAGCTGTTTTTT; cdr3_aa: CASSLNAGPGELFF
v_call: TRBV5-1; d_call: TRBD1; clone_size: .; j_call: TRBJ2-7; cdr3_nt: TGCGCCAGCAGCTTACGGGACAGGTCCTCGAGCTCCTACGAGCAGTACTTC; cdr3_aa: CASSLRDRSSSSYEQYF
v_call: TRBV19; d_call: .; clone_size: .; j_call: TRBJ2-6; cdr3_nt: TGTGCCAGTAGACTCGGACAAGCCTCTGGGGCCAACGTCCTGACTTTC; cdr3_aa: CASRLGQASGANVLTF
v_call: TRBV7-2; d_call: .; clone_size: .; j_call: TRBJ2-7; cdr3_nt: TGTGCCAGCAGCTTAACTCCGGGGTCCACCTACGAGCAGTACTTC; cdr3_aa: CASSLTPGSTYEQYF
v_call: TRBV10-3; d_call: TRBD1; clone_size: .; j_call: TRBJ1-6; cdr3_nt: TGTGCCATCAACACAGGGGGCGCCGATTCACCCCTCCACTTT; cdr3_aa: CAINTGGADSPLHF
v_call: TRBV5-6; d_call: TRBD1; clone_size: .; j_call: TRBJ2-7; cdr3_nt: TGTGCCAGCAGCCAGCTTGTAGGGGACAGGCAGTACTTC; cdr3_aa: CASSQLVGDRQYF
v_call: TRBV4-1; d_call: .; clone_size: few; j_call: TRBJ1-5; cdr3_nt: TGCGCCAGCAGCCAAGTATTCAGGGCCCAGCCCCAGCATTTT; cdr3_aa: CASSQVFRAQPQHF
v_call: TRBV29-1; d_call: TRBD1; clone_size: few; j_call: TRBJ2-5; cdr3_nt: TGCAGCGTTGGGACAGGAGAGACCCAGTACTTC; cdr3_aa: CSVGTGETQYF
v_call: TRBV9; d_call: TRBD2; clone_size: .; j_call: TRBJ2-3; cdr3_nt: TGTGCCAGCAGCGCGGCTAGCGGGGGTTCCGATACGCAGTATTTT; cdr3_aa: CASSAASGGSDTQYF
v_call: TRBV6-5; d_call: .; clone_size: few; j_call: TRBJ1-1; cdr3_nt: TGTGCCAGCAGTTGGGGGGGAGACACTGAAGCTTTCTTT; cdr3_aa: CASSWGGDTEAFF
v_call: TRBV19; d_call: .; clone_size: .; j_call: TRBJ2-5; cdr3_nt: TGTGCCAGTAGTATAGGAGCGGTGGAGACCCAGTACTTC; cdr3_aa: CASSIGAVETQYF
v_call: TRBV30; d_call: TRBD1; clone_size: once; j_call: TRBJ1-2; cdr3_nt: TGTGCCTGGAGCCCTACAGGGGGCGGAGATGGCTACACCTTC; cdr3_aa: CAWSPTGGGDGYTF
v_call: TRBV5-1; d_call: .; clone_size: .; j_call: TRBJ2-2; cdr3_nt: TGTGCCAGCAGTCTCCCCAGTCGCACCGGGGAGCTGTTTTTT; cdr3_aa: CASSLPSRTGELFF
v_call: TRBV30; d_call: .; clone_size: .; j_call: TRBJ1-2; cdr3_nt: TGTGCCTGGAGTCTGGGGGCTTGGGGCTACACCTTC; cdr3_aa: CAWSLGAWGYTF
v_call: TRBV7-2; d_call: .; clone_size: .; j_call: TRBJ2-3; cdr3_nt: TGTGCCAGCAGCTTAGCTTCACGGGGGGCAAGCACAGATACGCAGTATTTT; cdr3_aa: CASSLASRGASTDTQYF
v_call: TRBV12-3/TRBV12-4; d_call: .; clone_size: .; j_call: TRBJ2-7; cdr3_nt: TGTGCCAGCAGTTTGGGGGGCTCCTACGAGCAGTACTTC; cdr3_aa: CASSLGGSYEQYF
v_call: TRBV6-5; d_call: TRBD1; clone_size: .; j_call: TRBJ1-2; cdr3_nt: TGTGCCAGCACCCTGGGACAGGGAAGAGCTGGCTACACCTTC; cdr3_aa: CASTLGQGRAGYTF
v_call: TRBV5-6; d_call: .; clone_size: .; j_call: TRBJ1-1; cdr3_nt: TGTGCCAGCAGAGAGTACGGCAGGGCCCCTGAAGCTTTCTTT; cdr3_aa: CASREYGRAPEAFF
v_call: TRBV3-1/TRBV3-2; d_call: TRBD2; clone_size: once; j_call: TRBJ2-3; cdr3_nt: TGTGCCAGCAGCGCTGGACTAGCGGGGGGCACAGATACGCAGTATTTT; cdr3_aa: CASSAGLAGGTDTQYF
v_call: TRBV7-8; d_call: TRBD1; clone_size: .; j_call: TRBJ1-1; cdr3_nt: TGTGCCAGCAGCGCGGGACAGGGACCTGAAGCTTTCTTT; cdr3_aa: CASSAGQGPEAFF
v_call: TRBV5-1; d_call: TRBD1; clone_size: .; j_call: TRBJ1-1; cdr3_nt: TGCGCCAGCAGCCCCACAGGGGCCGGTACTGAAGCTTTCTTT; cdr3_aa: CASSPTGAGTEAFF
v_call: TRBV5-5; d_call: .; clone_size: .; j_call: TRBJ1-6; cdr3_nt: TGTGCCAGCAGCGGTCTAAGCTCCTATAATTCACCCCTCCACTTT; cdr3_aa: CASSGLSSYNSPLHF
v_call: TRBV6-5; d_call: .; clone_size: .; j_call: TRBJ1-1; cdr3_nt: TGTGCCAGCAGTTACTCGAACCCAGTGAACACTGAAGCTTTCTTT; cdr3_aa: CASSYSNPVNTEAFF
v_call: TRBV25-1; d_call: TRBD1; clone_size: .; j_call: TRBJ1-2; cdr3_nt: TGTGCCAGCAGTGAAACAGGGGGTGGTCGGATCTATGGCTACACCTTC; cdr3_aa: CASSETGGGRIYGYTF
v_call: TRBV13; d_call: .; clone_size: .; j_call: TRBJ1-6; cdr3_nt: TGTGCCAGCAGCTGGGCAGGCAATAATTCACCCCTCCACTTT; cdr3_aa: CASSWAGNNSPLHF
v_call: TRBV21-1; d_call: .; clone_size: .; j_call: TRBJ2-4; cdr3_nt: TGTGCCCCAGTCAAGAGGAGGGGAGCCAAAAACATTCAGTACTTC; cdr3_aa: CAPVKRRGAKNIQYF
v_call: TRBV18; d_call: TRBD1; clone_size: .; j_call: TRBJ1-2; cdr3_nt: TGTGCCAGCTCGCCGGGACAGACCCACTATGGCTACACCTTC; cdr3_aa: CASSPGQTHYGYTF
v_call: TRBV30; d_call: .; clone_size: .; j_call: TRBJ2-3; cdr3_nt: TGTGCCTGGACAGGGGTCGTCACAGATACGCAGTATTTT; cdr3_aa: CAWTGVVTDTQYF
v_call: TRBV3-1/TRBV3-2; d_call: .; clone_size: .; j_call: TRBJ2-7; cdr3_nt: TGTGCCAGCAGCCAGGAGAACTCGGGGAGCTCCTACGAGCAGTACTTC; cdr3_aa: CASSQENSGSSYEQYF
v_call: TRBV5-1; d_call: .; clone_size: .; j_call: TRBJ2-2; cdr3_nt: TGCGCCAGCAGCTTGGACGGGGGGCGGAACACCGGGGAGCTGTTTTTT; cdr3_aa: CASSLDGGRNTGELFF
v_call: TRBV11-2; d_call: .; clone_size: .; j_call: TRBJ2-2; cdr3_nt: TGTGCCAGCAACATTTTCCAGAACACCGGGGAGCTGTTTTTT; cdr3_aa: CASNIFQNTGELFF
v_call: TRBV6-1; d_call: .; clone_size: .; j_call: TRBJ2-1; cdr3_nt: TGTGCCAGCAGTGAAGCTCGGTTTTACAATGAGCAGTTCTTC; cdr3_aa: CASSEARFYNEQFF
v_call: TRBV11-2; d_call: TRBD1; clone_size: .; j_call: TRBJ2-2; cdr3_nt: TGTGCCAGCAGCTTGACAGGGGGAAGGGGGAACACCGGGGAGCTGTTTTTT; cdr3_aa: CASSLTGGRGNTGELFF
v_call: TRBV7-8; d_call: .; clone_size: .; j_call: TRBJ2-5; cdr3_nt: TGTGCCAGCAGCTTAGGTTTCAGGGGTCTCTTAGAGACCCAGTACTTC; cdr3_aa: CASSLGFRGLLETQYF